Each of the 11 T cell receptor beta chains below was sequenced from the same sample in a study of cytomegalovirus exposure and HLA in healthy donors. PCR amplification relied on 60 Vbeta primers (plus 13 Jbeta primers). Sequencing used immunoSEQ multiplex PCR; TCRdb keeps in-frame clones, though not all of them. The table has fewer than 150,000 clones, roughly three quarters seen once; the top ten hold roughly 4.7%. Sequenced: PBMCs. The receptors come from a male donor in good health and CMV-seronegative.

A few counts support this clone. At one of its ends the junction is not consistent with the germline gene, which may arise from a read error. The chain employs TRBV6-6 and TRBJ2-3, with 10 positions matching TRBD2. The CDR3 contains 13 residues. Germline CDR1 reads MNHNY; CDR2 reads SVGAGI (reference sequence). The CDR3 DNA follows: TGTGCCGGCAGCGGGGGGGCGGGAGATACGCAGTATTTT. This encodes CAGSGGAGDTQYF.

This clone appeared once. The chain joins TRBV28 to TRBJ1-6; 7 nucleotides agree with TRBD1. The CDR3 totals 17 residues. Germline V gives CDR1 MDHEN, CDR2 SYDVKM. V was clipped by 6 bases and J by 0 bases; unmatched bases: 8. In DNA form, the CDR3 reads TGTGCCAGCAGGGACCTGACAGGGAGCTCCTATAATTCACCCCTCCACTTT. The encoded protein is CASRDLTGSSYNSPLHF.

This clone was seen more than once but under ten times. This sequence joins TRBV20-1 and TRBJ1-1, with D perhaps TRBD1 (6 bases). CDR1 and CDR2 (germline): DFQATT, SNEGSKA (reference sequence). V was clipped by 6 bases and J by 7 bases, with 12 bases between them. The CDR3 extends over 11 amino acids. CDR3 DNA: TGCAGTGCCTGGACAGTGGTTGAAGCTTTCTTT. This codes for CSAWTVVEAFF.

CDR3 region: CASRGLQGEGTEAFF. DNA for the CDR3: TGTGCCAGCAGGGGTCTACAGGGGGAAGGCACTGAAGCTTTCTTT. The chain uses TRBV2 and TRBJ1-1; 8 bases map to TRBD1. J was trimmed by 4 bases and V by 6 bases; bases with no gene match: 10. Germline V gene lookup returns CDR1 SNHLY and CDR2 FYNNEI. CDR3 length equals 15 residues.

This clone has only one observation. A read error may produce the germline difference seen at one junction end. The genes are TRBV28 and TRBJ1-1; 8 bases line up with TRBD1. CDR1 and CDR2 (germline): MDHEN, SYDVKM. The CDR3 covers 16 residues. CDR3 coding DNA: TGTGCCAGCAGTCTATGGACAGGGAACACCCCGGATGAAGCTTTCTTT. Translation gives CASSLWTGNTPDEAFF.

This clone was detected only once. The V and J genes are TRBV10-3 and TRBJ1-4; D perhaps matches TRBD1 (6 bases). Trimming removed 4 bases from V and 8 bases from J, with 14 bases in between. The germline V gene encodes CDR1 ENHRY and CDR2 SYGVKD. The CDR3 contains 14 residues. The CDR3 DNA follows: TGTGCCATCAGTGCACAAGGGGGAAAGGAAAAACTGTTTTTT. This translates into CAISAQGGKEKLFF.

This sequence joins TRBV4-1 and TRBJ1-1, with 7 bases identical to TRBD1. The V and J ends lost 4 bases and 4 bases, in that order; junction bases with no gene match: 3. The germline V gene has CDR1 MGHRA and CDR2 YSYEKL. The length of the CDR3 is 13 residues. The CDR3 is CASSRGQVTEAFF. CDR3 nucleotide sequence: TGCGCCAGCAGCCGAGGACAGGTCACTGAAGCTTTCTTT.

In regard to this clone: One end of the junction varies from germline; a read error may be responsible. The rearrangement links TRBV30 to TRBJ1-5, with D possibly being TRBD1 (6 bases). The germline gives CDR1 GTSNPN, CDR2 SVGIG (reference sequence). The CDR3 covers 13 residues. CDR3 nucleotides: TGTGCCTGGAGTGCAAGGGGGAATCAGCCCCGGCATTTT. Translation: CAWSARGNQPRHF.

For this clone: This same CDR3 is encoded by further DNA sequences in the sample. V and J are TRBV5-1 and TRBJ1-4; D is possibly TRBD1 (5 bases). The length of the CDR3 is 14 residues. Per germline, CDR1 SGHRS and CDR2 YFSETQ. V was trimmed by 4 bases and J by 7 bases, leaving 14 bases between them. As DNA, the CDR3 is TGCGCCAGCAGCATTGGTACAGGTATTGAAAAACTGTTTTTT. This sequence encodes CASSIGTGIEKLFF.

The chain links TRBV18 to TRBJ2-1; D possibly corresponds to TRBD2 (5 bases). The CDR3 has 17 amino acids. V shed 1 base and J shed 0 bases, with 13 bases lying between them. Per the germline V gene, CDR1 is KGHSH and CDR2 is LQKENI. CDR3 in amino acids: CASSPRTLGSSYNEQFF. The CDR3 DNA sequence: TGTGCCAGCTCACCACGGACTCTTGGTAGCTCCTACAATGAGCAGTTCTTC.

V gene TRBV7-2 combines with J gene TRBJ1-5, with no clear D. The CDR3 sequence is 13 residues long. Germline V lookup: CDR1 SGHTA, CDR2 FQGNSA. Trimming left V 5 bases short and J 14 bases short, with 19 bases between. The chain's CDR3 is CASSAGIGEIKHF. The CDR3 DNA reads TGTGCCAGCAGCGCCGGTATAGGAGAGATAAAGCATTTT.